The subject of this entry is one T cell receptor beta chain. The antigen it recognizes is unknown. Qualities for individual bases were not recorded, and no much larger clone is one base off. Looking up the germline V gene yields CDR1 SNHLY and CDR2 FYNNEI. V ends up 6 bases short and J 4 bases short, with an unmatched junction base count of 6. The CDR3 runs 15 residues from the cysteine to the phenylalanine. CDR3 DNA only is kept here, 45 bases in frame from base 1. Using the immunoSEQ v4 bias-controlled multiplex PCR assay, run blinded to group allocation, TCR-beta CDR3 regions were amplified from genomic DNA. To estimate the quantities of nucleated cells and T cells in each sample, reference gene primers were added alongside the TCR-beta primers. Sequencing of the libraries was performed on an Illumina MiSeq with a 100-cycle paired-end protocol. In the original analysis: In the immunoSEQ Analyzer software, diversity and richness were calculated, with richness measured by iChao1 and clonality based on Pielou evenness and Shannon diversity on a 0-1 scale where a higher value means less diversity. Using confidence 3 and substitution 2, CDR3 amino acid sequences together with their V/J genes were queried against VDJdb for CMV, EBV and influenza A specificities. The Morisita-Horn index was used to assess TCR-beta amino acid clonotype overlap between villitis of unknown etiology, infectious villitis and control repertoires. TCRdb's version of the immuneACCESS table is confined to in-frame rearrangements and falls short of the full clone set. An unresolved V gene accounts for under half of the shortfall where checked; the remainder is of unknown origin. That table supplies the V and J calls and clone size; D and trimming were determined from the DNA. In all, the sample holds some 1,600 clones, and around 88% of those were seen once. More than 7.5% of the sample lies in the top ten.

This specimen comes from a study of T cells in placental villitis. With respect to the entire study: Placental TCR-beta repertoires were compared across villitis of unknown etiology, gestational-age-matched unaffected controls, and infectious villitis in order to test an allograft-versus-infection hypothesis.

Study-wide findings and limitations: Expanded clones in villitis of unknown etiology were largely private to each placenta, suggesting no single initiating antigen. Sequencing bulk tissue could not tell helper, regulatory or cytotoxic T cells apart, could not separate maternal from fetal T cells, and left out gamma-delta receptors. Higher CMV-specific clone frequencies were found in infectious CMV cases than in villitis of unknown etiology (about 0.01 vs 0.001), and no difference in CMV-specific clone frequencies was seen between villitis of unknown etiology and controls. Clonality was higher in villitis of unknown etiology placentae than in controls (median approximately 0.05 versus 0.006, p=0.0025), a result indicating clonal expansion. Small amounts of decidua were contained in the paraffin blocks, so some of the captured T cells, especially in controls, may have been decidual rather than villous infiltrates.

Over 9 placentae carried a pathological diagnosis of high-grade villitis of unknown etiology, selected using the Amsterdam Criteria. Compared with the control and infectious villitis groups, mothers with villitis of unknown etiology had significantly greater gravidity and parity and more prior miscarriages. After delivery, the placentae were collected and evaluated both grossly and histologically, and only then was archival tissue selected. Five 10-micron scrolls were cut from each FFPE block, and DNA was then isolated using the AllPrep DNA/RNA FFPE Tissue kit. DNA concentration and purity were evaluated by NanoDrop, whereas RNA quality was assessed on a Bioanalyzer.

The rearrangement joined TRBV2 to TRBJ1-5, with 10 bases matching TRBD1. This TCR was recovered from a human patient with villitis of unknown etiology; the placental T cells may come from both mother and fetus. Sequenced sample: placental tissue containing maternal and fetal cells. The CDR3 region: CASSSRDRGNQPQHF. The bases are TGTGCCAGCAGCAGCCGGGACAGGGGAAATCAGCCCCAGCATTTT.